A selection of T cell receptor beta chains follows, all from one sample in a study of T-cell memory formation after mild COVID-19. TCRdb fed the 5' RACE reads into MiXCR, producing one record per CDR3 protein. The profile covers 400,000 or so distinct CDR3 sequences, with 15% to 25% appearing a single time and around 8.4% taken by the ten largest. Material: PBMCs or a T cell subset sorted from them (not recorded which). Receptors were obtained from an adult woman who had mild COVID-19 (a few samples of this study predate the infection). Cell type and time point are not known. CDR3s include the opening cysteine and the closing phenylalanine or tryptophan. Each record gives: V gene, J gene, D gene, clone size, CDR3 DNA, CDR3 protein. The D gene is left open where the match is weak. The listing skips clone size in some rows; elsewhere it reads once, few, many or a size class.

v_gene: TRBV6-5; j_gene: TRBJ2-6; d_gene: NA; abundance: NA; CDR3nt: TGTGCCAGCCTTAGTAGGCCGGGGGCCAACGTCCTGACTTTC; CDR3aa: CASLSRPGANVLTF
v_gene: TRBV7-2; j_gene: TRBJ1-5; d_gene: NA; abundance: NA; CDR3nt: TGTGCCAGCAGCTTAGAGGGGGGGGCGAGAGGTCAGCCCCAGCATTTT; CDR3aa: CASSLEGGARGQPQHF
v_gene: TRBV7-3; j_gene: TRBJ1-1; d_gene: NA; abundance: few; CDR3nt: TGTGCCAGCAGCCAAGGATACGGGCGGGACACTGAAGCTTTCTTT; CDR3aa: CASSQGYGRDTEAFF
v_gene: TRBV5-5; j_gene: TRBJ2-7; d_gene: NA; abundance: few; CDR3nt: TGTGCCAGCAGCAGGCCCGGGACAACCATAGCAGTCTACGAGCAGTACTTC; CDR3aa: CASSRPGTTIAVYEQYF
v_gene: TRBV6-1; j_gene: TRBJ2-5; d_gene: NA; abundance: few; CDR3nt: TGTGCCAGCAGTGAAGAGGTTAGCCTTGGTACGGCCCAGTACTTC; CDR3aa: CASSEEVSLGTAQYF
v_gene: TRBV7-6; j_gene: TRBJ1-2; d_gene: NA; abundance: NA; CDR3nt: TGTGCCAGCAGCCAAAAACAGTTCTATGGCTACACCTTC; CDR3aa: CASSQKQFYGYTF
v_gene: TRBV6-5; j_gene: TRBJ2-5; d_gene: NA; abundance: few; CDR3nt: TGTGCCAGCAGTTCACAAGACAGGGAGGGAGAGACCCAGTACTTC; CDR3aa: CASSSQDREGETQYF
v_gene: TRBV5-1; j_gene: TRBJ1-1; d_gene: TRBD1; abundance: few; CDR3nt: TGCGCCAGCAGCTTGAGCCCCCTAGGTACAGGGGGAAGGAACACTGAAGCTTTCTTT; CDR3aa: CASSLSPLGTGGRNTEAFF
v_gene: TRBV12-3/TRBV12-4; j_gene: TRBJ2-2; d_gene: NA; abundance: few; CDR3nt: TGTGCCAGCAGAGCGTACGGGGAGCTGTTTTTT; CDR3aa: CASRAYGELFF
v_gene: TRBV6-2/TRBV6-3; j_gene: TRBJ2-5; d_gene: NA; abundance: few; CDR3nt: TGTGCCAGCACCCAAGCTGGACGGCCTCAAGAGACCCAGTACTTC; CDR3aa: CASTQAGRPQETQYF
v_gene: TRBV25-1; j_gene: TRBJ2-7; d_gene: NA; abundance: many; CDR3nt: TGTGCCAGCACAGACCCACCAGGAGACGAGCAGTACTTC; CDR3aa: CASTDPPGDEQYF
v_gene: TRBV20-1; j_gene: TRBJ2-1; d_gene: NA; abundance: NA; CDR3nt: TGCAGTGCTATTAGCCACTACAATGAGCAGTTCTTC; CDR3aa: CSAISHYNEQFF
v_gene: TRBV28; j_gene: TRBJ1-2; d_gene: TRBD1; abundance: NA; CDR3nt: TGTGCCAGCAGTCTCGACAGGGCCTACTTCTATGGCTACACCTTC; CDR3aa: CASSLDRAYFYGYTF
v_gene: TRBV11-2; j_gene: TRBJ2-1; d_gene: TRBD2; abundance: NA; CDR3nt: TGTGCCAGCAGCTTAGAACCCGCGGGGGGACCGTACAATGAGCAGTTCTTC; CDR3aa: CASSLEPAGGPYNEQFF
v_gene: TRBV4-1; j_gene: TRBJ2-1; d_gene: TRBD1; abundance: few; CDR3nt: TGCGCCAGCAGGAGCATGCCCGGGACAGGGGGGGGCAATGAGCAGTTCTTC; CDR3aa: CASRSMPGTGGGNEQFF
v_gene: TRBV20-1; j_gene: TRBJ2-2; d_gene: NA; abundance: NA; CDR3nt: TGCAGTGCTAGTCAGGGCTCGGTGGACACCGGGGAGCTGTTTTTT; CDR3aa: CSASQGSVDTGELFF
v_gene: TRBV20-1; j_gene: TRBJ1-1; d_gene: TRBD1; abundance: few; CDR3nt: TGCAGTGCTAGGACAGGGGGCATCGGCACTGAAGCTTTCTTT; CDR3aa: CSARTGGIGTEAFF
v_gene: TRBV7-9; j_gene: TRBJ2-1; d_gene: TRBD1; abundance: NA; CDR3nt: TGTGCCAGCAGCTTTACTGGGACAGTAGTCAATGAGCAGTTCTTC; CDR3aa: CASSFTGTVVNEQFF
v_gene: TRBV5-1; j_gene: TRBJ1-3; d_gene: NA; abundance: many; CDR3nt: TGCGCCAGCAGCTACCGGGCCAAAGGGGCCACCATATATTTT; CDR3aa: CASSYRAKGATIYF
v_gene: TRBV14; j_gene: TRBJ2-1; d_gene: TRBD2; abundance: many; CDR3nt: TGTGCCAGCAGCCAATTCCAGGGGGTAGCGGGGGCCCGATCTCACAATGAGCAGTTCTTC; CDR3aa: CASSQFQGVAGARSHNEQFF
v_gene: TRBV5-1; j_gene: TRBJ1-6; d_gene: TRBD1; abundance: NA; CDR3nt: TGCGCCAGCAGCTCTCAAGCAGGGGGCGGTTATAATTCACCCCTCCACTTT; CDR3aa: CASSSQAGGGYNSPLHF
v_gene: TRBV6-6; j_gene: TRBJ2-5; d_gene: NA; abundance: NA; CDR3nt: TGTGCCAGCAGTTACGGCAGTGGCGCCTTCCAAGAGACCCAGTACTTC; CDR3aa: CASSYGSGAFQETQYF
v_gene: TRBV7-8; j_gene: TRBJ1-2; d_gene: TRBD1; abundance: NA; CDR3nt: TGTGCCAGCAGCTCAAGTAATCGGAGACAGGGTGGCGGCTACACCTTC; CDR3aa: CASSSSNRRQGGGYTF
v_gene: TRBV14; j_gene: TRBJ1-1; d_gene: TRBD1; abundance: few; CDR3nt: TGTGCCAGCAGCCTGGACCGGGACAGGGAAGCTTTCTTT; CDR3aa: CASSLDRDREAFF
v_gene: TRBV7-9; j_gene: TRBJ1-2; d_gene: NA; abundance: NA; CDR3nt: TGTGCCAGCAGCTTAGTCCAGGGATACTATGGCTACACCTTC; CDR3aa: CASSLVQGYYGYTF
v_gene: TRBV5-6; j_gene: TRBJ2-3; d_gene: NA; abundance: few; CDR3nt: TGTGCCAGCAGCTTGGCCTTCAGTTACACAGATACGCAGTATTTT; CDR3aa: CASSLAFSYTDTQYF
v_gene: TRBV10-3; j_gene: TRBJ1-1; d_gene: NA; abundance: NA; CDR3nt: TGTGCCACCTCCCGGGAGGGCGAGGGCACTGAAGCTTTCTTT; CDR3aa: CATSREGEGTEAFF